The 15 T cell receptor beta chains in this list originate from one sample, sequenced in a study of cytomegalovirus exposure and HLA in healthy donors. Libraries were prepared by immunoSEQ multiplex PCR; TCRdb keeps only in-frame clonotypes and omits some of them. The profile shows 150,000 or so clones, roughly 89% of them singletons. Sequenced input: PBMCs. The source of these receptors is a young woman in good health and CMV-seropositive.

The V call is TRBV4-2, the J call TRBJ1-3, with D possibly being TRBD1 (6 bases). The germline gives CDR1 LGHNA, CDR2 YNFKEQ. The V end lost 1 base, the J end lost 6 bases, and 7 bases lay between the germline ends. This CDR3 is built from 13 residues. CDR3 nucleotide sequence: TGTGCCAGCAGCCAAGGGACAGAAAACACCATATATTTT. Translated, it gives CASSQGTENTIYF.

The chain has TRBV27 and TRBJ1-2, with D maybe TRBD1 (5 bases). V shed 1 base and J shed 1 base, with 7 bases lying between them. CDR1 MNHEY and CDR2 SMNVEV come from the germline V gene (reference sequence). The CDR3 is 14 residues long. The CDR3 sequence: CASSLFGGNYGYTF. The CDR3 nucleotides are TGTGCCAGCAGTTTATTCGGGGGTAACTATGGCTACACCTTC.

J is TRBJ1-2 and V is TRBV6-6; 8 bases match TRBD1. Looked up from germline, CDR1 is MNHNY and CDR2 is SVGAGI (reference sequence). The CDR3 has 13 residues. V trimming: 8 bases; J trimming: 3 bases; junction bases outside the gene matches: 5. CDR3: CASGMTGDYGYTF. CDR3 nucleotide sequence: TGTGCCAGCGGCATGACAGGGGACTATGGCTACACCTTC.

The rearrangement links TRBV18 to TRBJ1-2; TRBD1 aligns across 8 bases. This CDR3 spans 14 amino acids. Germline CDR1 is KGHSH and CDR2 is LQKENI. The junction had 6 bases not matched to a gene; V was cut back by 4 bases and J by 5 bases. In DNA, the CDR3 is TGTGCCAGCTCACAGGGACAGGTGGCTTATGGCTACACCTTC. It specifies CASSQGQVAYGYTF.

The chain links TRBV7-8 to TRBJ2-5, with D possibly being TRBD2 (6 bases). The CDR3 length is 16 residues. The V and J ends lost 1 base and 3 bases respectively, with 15 bases between them. Germline-derived CDR1 and CDR2 are SGHVS and FQNEAQ. Written as DNA, the CDR3 is TGTGCCAGCAGCTTAGTGGTACGGCGGGGAAAAGAGACCCAGTACTTC. Residues: CASSLVVRRGKETQYF.

For the CDR3, the DNA is TGTGCCAGCAGTGATTGGCTTGGTTTTGATTCACCCCTCCACTTT. Residues: CASSDWLGFDSPLHF. This chain links TRBV6-1 with TRBJ1-6, with D unclear. CDR1 is MNHNS, CDR2 SASEGT, per germline. The V and J ends lost 3 bases and 8 bases respectively, with 14 bases between them. CDR3 length: 15 amino acids.

The CDR3 bases are TGTGCCAGCAAAATAGCTGGGGAGACCCAGTACTTC. This gives the protein CASKIAGETQYF. The chain links TRBV2 to TRBJ2-5; the D is unclear. V shed 7 bases and J shed 5 bases, with 11 bases lying between them. Germline CDR1 is SNHLY and CDR2 is FYNNEI. The CDR3 runs to 12 residues.

This clone has only one observation. The chain uses TRBV5-5 and TRBJ1-5; D call uncertain. The CDR3 length is 14 residues. Trimming took 4 bases from V and 5 from J, leaving 13 bases between them. Germline CDR1 SGHKS, CDR2 YYEKEE (reference sequence). The DNA of the CDR3 is TGTGCCAGCAGCCTATGGACGGGGTATCAGCCCCAGCATTTT. It specifies CASSLWTGYQPQHF.

The gene calls are TRBV5-4 and TRBJ2-1, with D perhaps TRBD2 (7 bases). Looked up from germline, CDR1 is SGHNT and CDR2 is YYREEE (reference sequence). This CDR3 region has 12 residues. V lost 3 bases and J 8 bases, leaving 9 bases between the germline ends. This CDR3 is CASSWGGDEQFF. The CDR3 coding sequence is TGTGCCAGCAGCTGGGGGGGCGATGAGCAGTTCTTC.

This clone was observed a single time. The chain couples TRBV27 to TRBJ1-2; D gene uncertain. V lost 3 bases and J lost 8, with 16 bases in between. Per germline, CDR1 MNHEY and CDR2 SMNVEV (reference sequence). The CDR3 runs to 14 residues. The CDR3 DNA reads as TGTGCCAGCAGTTTTACAGCCCGCCAGCGGGGCTACACCTTC. Encoded protein: CASSFTARQRGYTF.

The chain couples TRBV19 to TRBJ2-2, with TRBD1 matching 8 bases. The CDR3 covers 13 residues. Germline loops: CDR1 LNHDA, CDR2 SQIVND (reference sequence). The ends lost 6 bases at V and 3 bases at J; junction bases unmatched: 0. Here the CDR3 reads CASRDRDTGELFF. The CDR3 DNA follows: TGTGCCAGTAGGGACAGGGACACCGGGGAGCTGTTTTTT.

This clone was seen a few times. The chain has TRBV28 and TRBJ1-6, with 7 bases identical to TRBD1. The V and J ends lost 5 bases and 9 bases, in that order; junction bases with no gene match: 7. The CDR3 is made up of 14 amino acids. Germline V gene lookup returns CDR1 MDHEN and CDR2 SYDVKM. This CDR3 is CASSRDSDFSPLHF. CDR3 DNA sequence: TGTGCCAGCAGTCGGGACAGCGACTTTTCACCCCTCCACTTT.

This rearrangement joins TRBV7-7 to TRBJ2-5, with 8 bases matching TRBD1. In germline, CDR1 is SSHAT, CDR2 FNYEAQ (reference sequence). CDR3 length equals 14 residues. V shed 5 bases, J shed 2 bases, and the junction held 4 bases outside the gene matches. CDR3 loop: CASSAGTGQETQYF. In DNA, the CDR3 is TGTGCCAGCAGCGCCGGGACAGGACAAGAGACCCAGTACTTC. Filled out from reference TRBV7-7 and TRBJ2-5, the complete variable domain reads GAGVSQSPRYKVTKRGQDVTLRCDPISSHATLYWYQQALGQGPEFLTYFNYEAQPDKSGLPSDRFSAERPEGSISTLTIQRTEQRDSAMYRCASSAGTGQETQYFGPGTRLLVL.

The genes are TRBV2 and TRBJ2-7; no reliable D call. The CDR3 is made up of 13 amino acids. CDR1 is SNHLY, CDR2 FYNNEI, per germline. Trimming removed 6 bases from V and 1 base from J, with 10 bases in between. The CDR3 reads CASRPGSSYEQYF. The DNA for the CDR3 is TGTGCCAGCAGACCAGGCAGTTCCTACGAGCAGTACTTC. Filled out from reference TRBV2 and TRBJ2-7, the complete variable domain reads EPEVTQTPSHQVTQMGQEVILRCVPISNHLYFYWYRQILGQKVEFLVSFYNNEISEKSEIFDDQFSVERPDGSNFTLKIRSTKLEDSAMYFCASRPGSSYEQYFGPGTRLTVT.

The genes are TRBV5-1 and TRBJ2-7; 8 bases are shared with TRBD2. V dropped 5 bases and J dropped 2; count of bases not matched to a gene: 3. From germline, CDR1 is SGHRS and CDR2 YFSETQ. The CDR3 length is 13 residues. CDR3 DNA sequence: TGCGCCAGCAGTGTCGGGGGGGCCTACGAGCAGTACTTC. This sequence encodes CASSVGGAYEQYF.